This T cell receptor beta chain was captured in a study of B cell selection in AIRE deficiency. Using immunoSEQ multiplex PCR, the repertoire was profiled, and TCRdb retains in-frame clones only, with some absent. Among tens of thousands of clones listed, 95% to 98% were seen once. On this clone: Antigen specificity is unknown.

Points from the study as a whole: TCRbeta-only data showed roughly 35% of shared healthy Treg sequences in healthy Tconv.

The sorted conventional CD4 T cells were gated as CD4+CD127+. The CDR3 covers 14 residues. Germline CDR1 is LGHNA and CDR2 is YNFKEQ. The V gene lost 4 bases and the J gene lost 4 bases, with 14 bases spanning the gap. V is TRBV4-2 and J is TRBJ2-7, with unresolved D. This clonotype was obtained from a human donor with AIRE deficiency. Material: conventional CD4+ T cells sorted from PBMCs. The CDR3: CASSPPVQPYEQYF. CDR3 coding DNA: TGTGCCAGCAGCCCCCCAGTGCAACCTTACGAGCAGTACTTC.